The 24 T cell receptor beta chains listed next were all sequenced from one sample in a study of PD-1 blockade in classical Hodgkin lymphoma. Sequencing used immunoSEQ multiplex PCR; TCRdb keeps in-frame clones, though not all of them. The sample holds under 95,000 clones; more than 85% are singletons and the top ten take around 8.5%. Each and every patient relapsed after autologous stem cell transplantation, and patients got differing brentuximab vedotin exposure. The specimen was peripheral blood mononuclear cells (PBMCs), collected at baseline. These receptors all stem from a human donor with classical Hodgkin lymphoma.

The V gene is TRBV19, the J gene TRBJ1-6, with a possible D match to TRBD1 (6 bases). The CDR3 runs 14 residues. V was shortened by 7 bases and J by 7 bases, with 14 bases between the two germline ends. Germline CDR1 LNHDA, CDR2 SQIVND (reference sequence). The chain's CDR3 is CASTRGGLNSPLHF. The CDR3 DNA reads TGTGCCAGTACCCGAGGGGGTTTAAATTCACCCCTCCACTTT.

As for this clone: This specimen includes other DNA sequences encoding the same CDR3. J is TRBJ2-7 and V is TRBV6-1; 10 bases align to TRBD2. CDR3 length: 15 residues. V lost 6 bases to trimming and J lost 0 bases; unmatched junction nucleotides: 5. CDR1 and CDR2 (germline): MNHNS, SASEGT. The CDR3 DNA reads as TGTGCCAGCAGGGCTAGCGGGGGAAGCTCCTACGAGCAGTACTTC. Its protein is CASRASGGSSYEQYF.

About this clone itself: Within the sample, other DNA sequences also encode this same CDR3. This sequence joins TRBV2 and TRBJ2-7; TRBD1 matches 8 bases. J gave up 10 bases and V 8 bases, and 10 bases lay outside the gene matches. Germline loops: CDR1 SNHLY, CDR2 FYNNEI. The CDR3 totals 12 residues. CDR3 loop: CASLAIDRGQYF. The CDR3 region has the DNA TGTGCCAGCCTAGCCATAGACAGGGGACAGTACTTC.

This chain connects TRBV7-3 to TRBJ2-2; 13 bases map to TRBD2. The CDR3 consists of 21 residues. CDR1 is SGHTA and CDR2 is FQGTGA in the germline V gene. With 1 base clipped from V and 4 bases from J, the junction kept 15 bases outside the gene matches. CDR3 coding DNA: TGTGCCAGCAGCTTAAAGCCCCCACTAGCGGGAGGGCCCTCGGGCACCGGGGAGCTGTTTTTT. As protein: CASSLKPPLAGGPSGTGELFF.

V and J are TRBV7-9 and TRBJ2-7; maybe TRBD1 (6 bases). Trimming took off 2 bases at V and 2 bases at J, with 13 bases between the two ends. CDR1 is SEHNR, CDR2 FQNEAQ, per germline (reference sequence). This CDR3 is built from 15 residues. As DNA, the CDR3 is TGTGCCAGCAGCTTACCCCTGGACAGTCCCTACGAGCAGTACTTC. Protein product: CASSLPLDSPYEQYF.

The CDR3 bases are TGTGCCAGCAGCAAAGATGTAGCGGGAAAGCCTGGGGCCAACGTCCTGACTTTC. Its protein is CASSKDVAGKPGANVLTF. The chain has TRBV21-1 and TRBJ2-6; the tabulated D call, TRBD2, remains unverified against the DNA. TRBV21-1 is a recognized pseudogene. CDR3 size: 18 residues.

The chain uses TRBV4-1 and TRBJ2-6, with 7 bases lining up with TRBD2. The V and J ends lost 0 bases and 4 bases, in that order; junction bases with no gene match: 3. CDR3 length: 16 amino acids. The germline gives CDR1 MGHRA, CDR2 YSYEKL. The CDR3 is CASSQDAGVGANVLTF. Written as DNA, the CDR3 is TGCGCCAGCAGCCAAGATGCGGGGGTCGGGGCCAACGTCCTGACTTTC.

This clone appeared once. The CDR3 reads CASSPRRGAPIQETQYF. The CDR3 DNA is TGTGCCAGCTCACCACGACGGGGGGCACCAATTCAAGAGACCCAGTACTTC. This chain joins TRBV18 and TRBJ2-5, with D maybe TRBD2 (7 bases). The germline gives CDR1 KGHSH, CDR2 LQKENI. Trimming stripped 1 base from V and 2 bases from J, with 17 bases between. The length of the CDR3 is 17 residues.

The CDR3 region has the DNA TGTGCCTGGAGTGAGGCAATGGGATATTGGGAGCAGTTCTTC. The encoded protein is CAWSEAMGYWEQFF. The chain recombines TRBV30 with TRBJ2-1, with unresolved D. Trimming pared 1 base from V and 10 bases from J, leaving 17 bases between. This CDR3 has 14 amino acids. The germline gives CDR1 GTSNPN, CDR2 SVGIG (reference sequence). The full variable domain, with the rest looked up from reference TRBV30 and TRBJ2-1, is SQTIHQWPATLVQPVGSPLSLECTVEGTSNPNLYWYRQAAGRGLQLLFYSVGIGQISSEVPQNLSASRPQDRQFILSSKKLLLSDSGFYLCAWSEAMGYWEQFFGPGTRLTVL.

The rearrangement uses TRBV28 and TRBJ2-3, with D possibly matching TRBD2 (5 bases). The CDR3 is 18 residues long. Deletions cut 2 bases from V and 7 bases from J, with 25 bases between. Germline loops: CDR1 MDHEN, CDR2 SYDVKM. The CDR3 here is CASSLGLREPLSTHTQYF. CDR3 DNA sequence: TGTGCCAGCAGTTTAGGCTTAAGGGAGCCGCTTTCTACTCATACGCAGTATTTT.

V and J are TRBV18 and TRBJ2-3; TRBD2 agrees at 9 bases. This CDR3 has 15 amino acids. The V gene end was trimmed by 3 bases and the J gene end by 5 bases; junction bases not matched to a gene: 6. CDR1 is KGHSH and CDR2 is LQKENI in the germline V gene. CDR3 amino acids: CASSPGGGAGDTQYF. CDR3 nucleotides: TGTGCCAGCTCACCGGGCGGGGGGGCAGGAGATACGCAGTATTTT.

The chain couples TRBV30 to TRBJ2-7, with 12 positions matching TRBD2. The trim removed 4 bases at V and 4 bases at J, leaving 8 bases unmatched. Germline values: CDR1 GTSNPN, CDR2 SVGIG (reference sequence). The CDR3 consists of 15 residues. The CDR3: CAWKLAGGPIYEQYF. The CDR3 region has the DNA TGTGCCTGGAAGCTAGCGGGAGGGCCGATATACGAGCAGTACTTC.

The chain has TRBV7-3 and TRBJ1-3; no clear D gene. V shed 5 bases and J shed 0 bases, with 8 bases lying between them. CDR3 size: 14 residues. Per germline, CDR1 SGHTA and CDR2 FQGTGA. The CDR3 bases are TGTGCCAGCAGCCCTGACGCCTCTGGAAACACCATATATTTT. Its protein is CASSPDASGNTIYF.

The V and J genes are TRBV2 and TRBJ1-5; tentative D call: TRBD1 (5 bases). There are 15 residues in the CDR3. Germline assignment: CDR1 SNHLY and CDR2 FYNNEI. V lost 5 bases, J lost 7 bases, and 18 bases lay in between. In DNA form, the CDR3 reads TGTGCCAGCAGTCTCGGGACGGAGGAGGAGCAGCCCCAGCATTTT. Translated, it gives CASSLGTEEEQPQHF.

The CDR3 sequence is CASSFTTGGTLNTEAFF. CDR3 in DNA: TGCGCCAGCAGCTTTACGACAGGGGGGACTTTGAACACTGAAGCTTTCTTT. The chain is built from TRBV5-1 and TRBJ1-1; TRBD1 matches 9 bases. Per germline, CDR1 SGHRS and CDR2 YFSETQ. The V and J ends lost 2 bases and 0 bases, in that order; junction bases with no gene match: 8. The CDR3 sequence is 17 residues long.

V is TRBV28 and J is TRBJ1-5; possible D gene TRBD1, 5 bases. CDR1 and CDR2 (germline): MDHEN, SYDVKM. The CDR3 covers 15 residues. The V end lost 5 bases, the J end lost 5 bases, and 16 bases lay between the germline ends. The CDR3 region has the DNA TGTGCCAGCAGTGGGGCGGGGCAGGGAGATCAGCCCCAGCATTTT. Residues: CASSGAGQGDQPQHF.

J is TRBJ1-4 and V is TRBV7-6; D is uncertain. V shed 4 bases and J shed 8 bases, with 17 bases lying between them. The CDR3 consists of 15 residues. Germline CDR1 is SGHVS and CDR2 is FNYEAQ. The CDR3 DNA sequence: TGTGCCAGCAGCTCCCCCCGGGTGAATGGCGAAAAACTGTTTTTT. This encodes CASSSPRVNGEKLFF. The entire variable domain, with the rest obtained from reference TRBV7-6 and TRBJ1-4, is as follows: GAGVSQSPRYKVTKRGQDVALRCDPISGHVSLYWYRQALGQGPEFLTYFNYEAQQDKSGLPNDRFSAERPEGSISTLTIQRTEQRDSAMYRCASSSPRVNGEKLFFGSGTQLSVL.

The CDR3 protein is CASSLPKTSGRREQYF. CDR3 bases: TGTGCCAGCAGCTTACCAAAGACTAGCGGGAGGAGGGAGCAGTACTTC. This rearrangement joins TRBV7-8 to TRBJ2-7; 13 positions agree with TRBD2. The length of the CDR3 is 16 residues. The ends lost 2 bases at V and 7 bases at J; junction bases unmatched: 8. Germline CDR1 reads SGHVS; CDR2 reads FQNEAQ.

This clone has a single count. CDR3 bases: TGTGCCAGCAGCTTAGAGTGGGGGCGAGATGAAGCTTTCTTT. Amino acid sequence: CASSLEWGRDEAFF. This sequence joins TRBV7-2 and TRBJ1-1; D is perhaps TRBD1 (6 bases). The germline V gene has CDR1 SGHTA and CDR2 FQGNSA. The CDR3 is 14 amino acids. Trimming removed 1 base from V and 7 bases from J, with 13 bases in between. The full variable domain, in which reference TRBV7-2 and TRBJ1-1 provide the parts outside the CDR3, is GAGVSQSPSNKVTEKGKDVELRCDPISGHTALYWYRQSLGQGLEFLIYFQGNSAPDKSGLPSDRFSAERTGGSVSTLTIQRTQQEDSAVYLCASSLEWGRDEAFFGQGTRLTVV.

This chain joins TRBV6-1 and TRBJ1-5, with D unresolved. Per the germline V gene, CDR1 is MNHNS and CDR2 is SASEGT. The CDR3 has 12 residues. Trimming stripped 10 bases from V and 6 bases from J, with 13 bases between. CDR3 sequence reads: CATRIPIQPQHF. Written as DNA, the CDR3 is TGTGCCACAAGAATCCCGATTCAGCCCCAGCATTTT.

This chain links TRBV7-3 with TRBJ2-7, with a tentative D call TRBD2 (6 bases). Germline CDR1 reads SGHTA; CDR2 reads FQGTGA. Trimming took off 6 bases at V and 7 bases at J, with 19 bases between the two ends. This CDR3 comprises 14 residues. The CDR3 here is CASSSGGRVGEQYF. The CDR3 bases are TGTGCCAGCAGTTCTGGAGGGCGGGTGGGAGAGCAGTACTTC.

This sequence joins TRBV7-2 and TRBJ1-2; D call uncertain. The CDR3 totals 12 residues. V was pared by 1 base and J by 9 bases, with 9 bases between. Per germline, CDR1 SGHTA and CDR2 FQGNSA. The CDR3 here is CASSLVPGSYTF. The CDR3 DNA sequence: TGTGCCAGCAGCTTAGTTCCGGGGAGCTACACCTTC. The variable domain in full, with the rest retrieved from reference TRBV7-2 and TRBJ1-2, is GAGVSQSPSNKVTEKGKDVELRCDPISGHTALYWYRQSLGQGLEFLIYFQGNSAPDKSGLPSDRFSAERTGGSVSTLTIQRTQQEDSAVYLCASSLVPGSYTFGSGTRLTVV.

This chain joins TRBV11-2 and TRBJ2-7; either TRBD1 or TRBD2 may supply D (6 bases each). Germline V gene sequence: CDR1 SGHAT, CDR2 FQNNGV. V was trimmed by 5 bases and J by 1 base, leaving 18 bases between them. The CDR3 runs to 16 residues. The DNA of the CDR3 is TGTGCCAGCAGCCTAGCGTTTACAGGGATTTCCTACGAGCAGTACTTC. Its protein product is CASSLAFTGISYEQYF.

V usage is TRBV25-1 and J usage is TRBJ2-1; no firm D call. V was clipped by 2 bases and J by 1 base, with 9 bases between them. Germline V gene data show CDR1 as MGHDK and CDR2 as SYGVNS. The CDR3 sequence is 15 residues long. The CDR3 loop reads CASSEGRASYNEQFF. DNA of the CDR3: TGTGCCAGCAGTGAAGGACGGGCTTCCTACAATGAGCAGTTCTTC. The complete variable domain, with remaining parts taken from reference TRBV25-1 and TRBJ2-1, reads EADIYQTPRYLVIGTGKKITLECSQTMGHDKMYWYQQDPGMELHLIHYSYGVNSTEKGDLSSESTVSRIRTEHFPLTLESARPSHTSQYLCASSEGRASYNEQFFGPGTRLTVL.